A single sample is the source of the 20 T cell receptor beta chains below, sequenced in a study of T cells in Graves' hyperthyroidism and ophthalmopathy. The source material, RNA transcripts, was used to amplify TCR beta CDR3 regions. TCR CDR3 underwent first-round RT-PCR with the HTBI primer set. MiXCR, applied by TCRdb to the multiplex PCR reads, yields one record per CDR3 protein. This table has under 350,000 distinct CDR3 sequences, about 20% appearing once. The specimen sequenced was blood. All receptors derive from a woman aged 45-60 years with Graves' hyperthyroidism.

This clonotype has more than one count but fewer than ten. The rearrangement links TRBV19 to TRBJ2-1; TRBD2 is a possible D gene (5 bases). The CDR3 spans 15 residues. Trimming took 1 base from V and 4 from J, leaving 11 bases between them. Per the germline V gene, CDR1 is LNHDA and CDR2 is SQIVND (reference sequence). The CDR3 coding sequence is TGTGCCAGTAGTATAGTTAGGACTCTGTACAATGAGCAGTTCTTC. Translation gives CASSIVRTLYNEQFF.

The chain joins TRBV29-1 to TRBJ2-1; D unresolved. The germline V and J ends were trimmed by 2 bases and 0 bases, with 14 bases remaining between them. The CDR3 contains 16 residues. CDR1 SQVTM and CDR2 ANQGSEA come from the germline V gene. CDR3 amino acids: CSVELSLASSYNEQFF. CDR3 nucleotides: TGCAGCGTTGAATTGTCCCTGGCTAGCTCCTACAATGAGCAGTTCTTC.

V usage is TRBV10-3 and J usage is TRBJ1-6, with a weak D call TRBD1 (5 bases). V was clipped by 3 bases and J by 7 bases, with 10 bases between them. The CDR3 extends over 14 amino acids. CDR1 and CDR2 from the germline V gene are ENHRY and SYGVKD. The CDR3 DNA reads as TGTGCCATCAGTGATTGGGGGACCAATTCACCCCTCCACTTT. This encodes CAISDWGTNSPLHF.

The table lists this clonotype with many counts. The chain has TRBV28 and TRBJ2-7; D may be TRBD1 or TRBD2 (5 bases each). CDR3 length: 13 amino acids. The germline V gene encodes CDR1 MDHEN and CDR2 SYDVKM. V was cut by 5 bases and J by 2 bases, with 10 bases left in between. The CDR3 loop is CASSIGGPYEQYF. The DNA for the CDR3 is TGTGCCAGCAGTATTGGGGGTCCCTACGAGCAGTACTTC.

The gene calls are TRBV28 and TRBJ2-7, with D tentatively TRBD1 (6 bases). CDR1 is MDHEN, CDR2 SYDVKM, per germline. Trimming stripped 3 bases from V and 2 bases from J, with 14 bases between. This CDR3 is 15 amino acids long. This chain's CDR3 is CASSFPQTGAYEQYF. Written as DNA, the CDR3 is TGTGCCAGCAGTTTCCCCCAGACAGGAGCCTACGAGCAGTACTTC.

This clonotype was seen ten or more times. V gene TRBV5-8 combines with J gene TRBJ1-2; 8 bases fit TRBD1. CDR1 is SGHTS and CDR2 is YDEGEE in the germline V gene. V lost 4 bases and J lost 8; bases outside the gene matches: 7. The CDR3 has 13 amino acids. This CDR3 reads CASSPGQAAGYTF. The CDR3 nucleotides read TGTGCCAGCAGCCCGGGACAGGCAGCGGGCTACACCTTC. Full variable domain (remainder filled in from reference TRBV5-8 and TRBJ1-2): EAGVTQSPTHLIKTRGQQATLRCSPISGHTSVYWYQQALGLGLQFLLWYDEGEERNRGNFPPRFSGRQFPNYSSELNVNALELEDSALYLCASSPGQAAGYTFGSGTRLTVV.

About this clonotype itself: With a much larger clone just one base away, this may be a read error. The chain employs TRBV3-1 and TRBJ2-1, with 7 bases that match TRBD2. This CDR3 is built from 15 residues. The germline gives CDR1 LGHDT, CDR2 YNNKEL (reference sequence). CDR3 DNA sequence: TGTGTCAGCAGACGAAGCGGGGAGCCCGACAATGAGCAGTTCTTC. It specifies CVSRRSGEPDNEQFF.

This clonotype has ten or more counts. J is TRBJ2-5 and V is TRBV20-1; TRBD2 agrees at 11 bases. The CDR3 runs 13 residues. Germline loops: CDR1 DFQATT, CDR2 SNEGSKA (reference sequence). V trimming: 6 bases; J trimming: 4 bases; junction bases outside the gene matches: 4. CDR3 nucleotides: TGCAGTGCGCAACTAGCGGGGGCAGAGACCCAGTACTTC. Protein product: CSAQLAGAETQYF.

This clonotype was detected a few times. This chain connects TRBV5-5 to TRBJ2-2; D is uncertain. V was pared by 0 bases and J by 2 bases, with 11 bases between. Germline CDR1 SGHKS, CDR2 YYEKEE (reference sequence). This CDR3 has 16 amino acids. In nucleotides, the CDR3 is TGTGCCAGCAGCTTGGGTTGGCTTGAAAACACCGGGGAGCTGTTTTTT. Translating it yields CASSLGWLENTGELFF.

A few counts support this clonotype. The chain uses TRBV4-1 and TRBJ1-2; the match to TRBD1 covers 7 bases. The length of the CDR3 is 15 residues. The V and J ends lost 4 bases and 3 bases, in that order; junction bases with no gene match: 8. CDR1 is MGHRA, CDR2 YSYEKL, per germline. This CDR3 is CASSPFPGTDYGYTF. CDR3 in DNA: TGCGCCAGCAGCCCCTTCCCCGGGACAGACTATGGCTACACCTTC.

V is TRBV7-9 and J is TRBJ1-2; D might be TRBD1 (6 bases). From germline, CDR1 is SEHNR and CDR2 FQNEAQ (reference sequence). Between the trimmed V and J ends, which lost 5 bases and 4 bases, there was a span of 14 bases. The CDR3 is 14 amino acids. For the CDR3, the DNA is TGTGCCAGCAGCGCCGTGGGCAGGGGCTATGGCTACACCTTC. The encoded protein is CASSAVGRGYGYTF. The full variable domain, its missing parts supplied by reference TRBV7-9 and TRBJ1-2, is DTGVSQNPRHKITKRGQNVTFRCDPISEHNRLYWYRQTLGQGPEFLTYFQNEAQLEKSRLLSDRFSAERPKGSFSTLEIQRTEQGDSAMYLCASSAVGRGYGYTFGSGTRLTVV.

This clonotype was counted once. The chain recombines TRBV20-1 with TRBJ2-1; perhaps TRBD2 as D (6 bases). V lost 3 bases, J lost 0 bases, and 24 bases lay in between. Germline V gene sequence: CDR1 DFQATT, CDR2 SNEGSKA (reference sequence). CDR3 length equals 19 residues. The CDR3 DNA sequence: TGCAGTGCTAGTAGCCCGGGCTCGCTAGCGTTGCGCTCCTACAATGAGCAGTTCTTC. Translation: CSASSPGSLALRSYNEQFF.

V gene TRBV7-9 combines with J gene TRBJ2-3; TRBD2 agrees at 7 bases. V lost 5 bases to trimming and J lost 0 bases; unmatched junction nucleotides: 8. The CDR3 runs to 16 residues. Germline V lookup: CDR1 SEHNR, CDR2 FQNEAQ (reference sequence). CDR3 sequence reads: CASSRYSGFSTDTQYF. The CDR3 DNA follows: TGTGCCAGCAGCCGTTATAGCGGGTTTAGCACAGATACGCAGTATTTT.

This clonotype was recorded many times. V usage is TRBV9 and J usage is TRBJ1-2; D is undetermined. V lost 4 bases and J lost 8, with 12 bases in between. Germline V CDR1 and CDR2: SGDLS, YYNGEE. CDR3 length: 12 residues. This CDR3 is CASSRTDRGYTF. The CDR3 DNA reads as TGTGCCAGCAGCCGGACGGATAGAGGCTACACCTTC.

The chain has TRBV7-8 and TRBJ1-5; 9 bases are shared with TRBD1. CDR1 and CDR2 from the germline V gene are SGHVS and FQNEAQ. This CDR3 is 14 amino acids long. V shed 5 bases and J 9 bases; nucleotides not matched to a gene: 8. CDR3 residues: CASSPGTGSLPQHF. Here the CDR3 DNA reads TGTGCCAGCAGCCCTGGGACAGGGTCTCTGCCCCAGCATTTT.

The J gene is TRBJ1-1, the V gene TRBV30; 9 positions match TRBD1. V dropped 3 bases and J dropped 3; count of bases not matched to a gene: 2. CDR1 GTSNPN and CDR2 SVGIG come from the germline V gene (reference sequence). The CDR3 contains 13 residues. The CDR3 DNA reads as TGTGCCTGGAGGGGACAGGGATACACTGAAGCTTTCTTT. As protein: CAWRGQGYTEAFF. Drawing the rest from reference TRBV30 and TRBJ1-1, the complete variable domain is SQTIHQWPATLVQPVGSPLSLECTVEGTSNPNLYWYRQAAGRGLQLLFYSVGIGQISSEVPQNLSASRPQDRQFILSSKKLLLSDSGFYLCAWRGQGYTEAFFGQGTRLTVV.

The chain links TRBV7-2 to TRBJ1-4, with TRBD1 identical over 8 bases. The CDR3 totals 15 residues. V dropped 5 bases and J dropped 4; count of bases not matched to a gene: 6. CDR1 is SGHTA and CDR2 is FQGNSA in the germline V gene. The CDR3 sequence: CASSLTGGGNEKLFF. For the CDR3, the DNA is TGTGCCAGCAGCCTTACAGGGGGGGGTAATGAAAAACTGTTTTTT.

This sequence joins TRBV28 and TRBJ2-2; D unclear. V was cut by 11 bases and J by 0 bases, with 7 bases left in between. Germline V gene data show CDR1 as MDHEN and CDR2 as SYDVKM. The CDR3 extends over 12 amino acids. CDR3: CAHTANTGELFF. The CDR3 DNA sequence: TGTGCCCACACAGCGAACACCGGGGAGCTGTTTTTT.

The V gene is TRBV10-3, the J gene TRBJ1-5; 8 bases are a match to TRBD1. V lost 6 bases to trimming and J lost 4 bases; unmatched junction nucleotides: 2. The length of the CDR3 is 13 residues. CDR1 ENHRY and CDR2 SYGVKD come from the germline V gene. CDR3 residues: CAIRTGENQPQHF. CDR3 DNA sequence: TGTGCCATCAGGACAGGGGAAAATCAGCCCCAGCATTTT.

The chain uses TRBV6-5 and TRBJ2-7, with TRBD1 matching 9 bases. The CDR3 loop spans 16 amino acids. The J segment lost 4 bases and the V segment lost 5 bases, leaving 12 bases of the junction unmatched. Germline V gene data show CDR1 as MNHEY and CDR2 as SVGAGI. The CDR3 sequence: CASSTGQGYVGYEQYF. As DNA, the CDR3 is TGTGCCAGCAGTACTGGACAGGGGTATGTCGGGTACGAGCAGTACTTC.